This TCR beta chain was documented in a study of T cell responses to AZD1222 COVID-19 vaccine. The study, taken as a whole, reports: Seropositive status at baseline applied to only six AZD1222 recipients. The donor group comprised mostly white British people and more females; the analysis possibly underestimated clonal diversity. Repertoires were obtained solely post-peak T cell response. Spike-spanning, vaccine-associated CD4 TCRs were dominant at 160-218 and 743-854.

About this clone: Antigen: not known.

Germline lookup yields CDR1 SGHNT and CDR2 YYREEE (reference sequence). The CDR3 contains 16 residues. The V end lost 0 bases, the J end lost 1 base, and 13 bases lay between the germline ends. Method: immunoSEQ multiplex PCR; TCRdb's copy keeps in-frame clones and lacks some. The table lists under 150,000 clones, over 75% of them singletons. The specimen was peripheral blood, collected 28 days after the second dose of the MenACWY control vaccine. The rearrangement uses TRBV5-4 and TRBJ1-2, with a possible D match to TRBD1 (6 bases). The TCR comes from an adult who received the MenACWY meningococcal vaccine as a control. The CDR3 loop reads CASSLVGRGINYGYTF. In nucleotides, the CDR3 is TGTGCCAGCAGCTTGGTAGGCAGGGGAATTAACTATGGCTACACCTTC. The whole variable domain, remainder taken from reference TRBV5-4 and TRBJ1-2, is ETGVTQSPTHLIKTRGQQVTLRCSSQSGHNTVSWYQQALGQGPQFIFQYYREEENGRGNFPPRFSGLQFPNYSSELNVNALELDDSALYLCASSLVGRGINYGYTFGSGTRLTVV.